A single sample gave rise to the 4 T cell receptor beta chains below, sequenced in a study of cytomegalovirus exposure and HLA in healthy donors. Researchers ran the PCR with 60 Vbeta and 13 Jbeta primers. Profiling relied on immunoSEQ multiplex PCR, and the TCRdb table lists in-frame clones only, not all of them. The table for this sample gives tens of thousands of clones. The sample consisted of PBMCs. These receptor sequences come from a boy younger than 18 in good health and CMV-seronegative.

This sequence joins TRBV7-7 and TRBJ1-1, with D unclear. This CDR3 has 10 residues. Per the germline V gene, CDR1 is SSHAT and CDR2 is FNYEAQ (reference sequence). The V end was cut by 3 bases, the J end by 12 bases, with 8 bases between. CDR3 residues: CASSLGGPFF. The CDR3 DNA sequence: TGTGCCAGCAGCTTGGGTGGGCCTTTCTTT.

J is TRBJ2-5 and V is TRBV4-3; D is unclear. The J call may be wrong; the DNA end is better matched by TRBJ2-7. The CDR3 consists of 15 residues. Germline values: CDR1 LGHNA, CDR2 YSLEER. DNA of the CDR3: TGCGCCAGCAGCCAAGAGGTACGGAGCGCCTACGAGCAGTACTTC. Translating gives CASSQEVRSAYEQYF.

The chain has TRBV7-2 and TRBJ1-3, with D perhaps TRBD1 (5 bases). The CDR3 runs 15 residues. CDR1 is SGHTA, CDR2 FQGNSA, per germline. Trimming took 6 bases from V and 2 from J, leaving 14 bases between them. The CDR3 DNA sequence: TGTGCCAGCAGTTATTTTCGGACAACTGGAAACACCATATATTTT. This translates into CASSYFRTTGNTIYF. The complete variable domain, with remaining parts taken from reference TRBV7-2 and TRBJ1-3, reads GAGVSQSPSNKVTEKGKDVELRCDPISGHTALYWYRQSLGQGLEFLIYFQGNSAPDKSGLPSDRFSAERTGGSVSTLTIQRTQQEDSAVYLCASSYFRTTGNTIYFGEGSWLTVV.

The rearrangement links TRBV30 to TRBJ1-6, with a weak D call TRBD1 (6 bases). The CDR3 spans 13 residues. Looked up from germline, CDR1 is GTSNPN and CDR2 is SVGIG (reference sequence). V was shortened by 5 bases and J by 6 bases, with 11 bases between the two germline ends. CDR3 amino acids: CAWEQGTNSPLHF. The CDR3 region has the DNA TGTGCCTGGGAACAGGGTACTAATTCACCCCTCCACTTT.